The TCR beta chain under discussion was sequenced for a study of CXCR3-negative and CXCR3-positive naive CD8 T cells. Study findings and constraints: Greater hydrophobicity was found in TRB CDR3s of CXCR3-positive naive cells than of CXCR3-negative naive cells. Much lower diversity was found in memory CD8+ cells, while both naive subsets had comparably high diversity. Once cells were cryopreserved, CXCR3 expression went down partly, and most assays used fresh PBMCs.

CDR3 length equals 13 residues. Germline CDR1 KGHDR, CDR2 SFDVKD. Notes on this clonotype: The antigen remains unidentified.

TRB cDNA was prepared as libraries by UMI-labeled 5' RACE. TCRdb re-called the 5' RACE reads; every CDR3 protein appears as one record, without DNA. This sample's clone table lists approximately 96,000 distinct CDR3 sequences. With about 300,000 cells each, the CD8+ T cell subsets were individually sorted in triplicate. The chain recombines TRBV24-1 with TRBJ2-3. The origin of this receptor is a human donor in good health. Some clones in this sample may be carry-over from other donors' samples. Sequencing input: naive CXCR3+ CD8+ T cells from blood. Subset meaning: CD45RO-CCR7+CD27+CD95- naive CD8+ T cells expressing CXCR3 (TNR3+). CDR3 region: CATGESRTDTQYF.